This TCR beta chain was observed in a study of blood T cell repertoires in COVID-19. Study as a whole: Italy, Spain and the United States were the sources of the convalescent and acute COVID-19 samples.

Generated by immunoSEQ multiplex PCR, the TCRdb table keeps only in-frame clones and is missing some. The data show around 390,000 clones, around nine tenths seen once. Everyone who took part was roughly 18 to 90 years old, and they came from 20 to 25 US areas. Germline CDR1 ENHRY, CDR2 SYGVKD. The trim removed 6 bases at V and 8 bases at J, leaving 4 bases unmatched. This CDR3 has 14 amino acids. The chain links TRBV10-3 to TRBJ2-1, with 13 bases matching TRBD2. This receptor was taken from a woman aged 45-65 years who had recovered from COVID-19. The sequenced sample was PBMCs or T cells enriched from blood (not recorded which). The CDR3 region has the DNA TGTGCCATCAGGGGACTAGCGGGGATGTATGAGCAGTTCTTC. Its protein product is CAIRGLAGMYEQFF.